Sequencing of this T cell receptor (beta chain) was carried out in a study of cytomegalovirus exposure and HLA in healthy donors. Broader study findings: It was 160 or so TCR beta chains that were listed as cytomegalovirus-associated. Earlier analysis found most TCR beta V segments productive about 90% or about 30% of the time.

Everyone who donated was a healthy bone marrow donor. Donors were ostensibly healthy at sampling, although undocumented immune exposures were probable. 60 Vbeta and 13 Jbeta primers were used in PCR. Repertoires were generated with immunoSEQ multiplex PCR, while TCRdb's copy carries only in-frame clones and drops some. The sample carries approximately 90,000 clones, over 75% recorded once. Note on this clone: Its antigen is currently unknown.

The clonotype comes from a boy aged 10-17 years in good health and CMV-seronegative. Specimen: PBMCs.

As DNA, the CDR3 is TGTGCCAGCAGTCGAAGAGAGGTGTACCAAGAGACCCAGTACTTC. Translated: CASSRREVYQETQYF. This chain uses TRBV28 with TRBJ2-5, with D uncertain. Germline V gene data show CDR1 as MDHEN and CDR2 as SYDVKM. Trimming shortened V by 5 bases and J by 0 bases, and 13 bases separated the two germline ends. The CDR3 contains 15 residues.